This T cell receptor (beta chain) appears in the sequencing data of a study of T cell responses to AZD1222 COVID-19 vaccine. Study results and caveats: Every sample of the repertoires postdated the peak T cell response. Among vaccine-associated CD4 TCRs, coverage spanned spike, with dominance at 160-218 and 743-854. After two AZD1222 doses, spike-specific TCR breadth and depth rose versus day 0.

The repertoire was sequenced with immunoSEQ multiplex PCR; TCRdb's copy has only in-frame clones and lacks some. The sample has 85,000 to 110,000 clones, roughly nine tenths seen once; the top ten hold roughly 44%. Germline values: CDR1 SEHNR, CDR2 FQNEAQ (reference sequence). Deletions cut 5 bases from V and 8 bases from J, with 13 bases between. The CDR3 is 13 residues long. Concerning this clone: The antigen is not known.

V usage is TRBV7-9 and J usage is TRBJ1-3; D unclear. The sequencing here drew on peripheral blood, taken on day 0 of AZD1222 vaccination. The receptor comes from an adult in good health. The CDR3 sequence: CASSLRGLDTIYF. CDR3 DNA sequence: TGTGCCAGCAGCCTCCGTGGGCTGGACACCATATATTTT.